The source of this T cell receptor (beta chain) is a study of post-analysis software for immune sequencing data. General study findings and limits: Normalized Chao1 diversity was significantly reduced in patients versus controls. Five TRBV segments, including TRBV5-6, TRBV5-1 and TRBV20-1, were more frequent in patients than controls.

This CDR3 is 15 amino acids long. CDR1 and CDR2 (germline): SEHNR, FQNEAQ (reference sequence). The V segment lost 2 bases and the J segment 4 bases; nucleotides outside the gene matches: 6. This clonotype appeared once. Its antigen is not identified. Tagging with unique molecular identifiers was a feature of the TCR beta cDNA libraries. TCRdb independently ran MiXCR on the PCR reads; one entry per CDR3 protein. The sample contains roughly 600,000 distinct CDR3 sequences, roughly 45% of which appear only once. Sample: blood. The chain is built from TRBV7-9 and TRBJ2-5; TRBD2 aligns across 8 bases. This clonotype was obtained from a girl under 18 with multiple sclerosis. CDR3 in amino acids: CASSLRRLARETQYF. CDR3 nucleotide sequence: TGTGCCAGCAGCTTACGACGACTAGCGAGAGAGACCCAGTACTTC.